This is a list of T cell receptor beta chains from one sample in a study of control samples from healthy donors and cancer patients. TCRdb's copy holds only in-frame clones and misses some; the assay was immunoSEQ multiplex PCR. The sample lists around 110,000 clones; approximately 92% were seen once. Sample: PBMCs. The receptors were gathered from a woman aged 45 to 65 with colorectal cancer. The CDR3 runs from the conserved cysteine through the conserved F or W. D genes are given only for firm matches. Clone size, where shown, is once, few, many, or a class for clones that have expanded.

d_call	v_call	j_call	clone_size	cdr3_aa	cdr3_nt
.	TRBV27	TRBJ1-1	.	CASRPPGYLDTEAFF	TGTGCCAGCAGGCCACCTGGATACCTGGACACTGAAGCTTTCTTT
.	TRBV7-2	TRBJ1-1	.	CASSARTDFNTEAFF	TGTGCCAGCAGCGCCCGGACAGACTTTAACACTGAAGCTTTCTTT
.	TRBV24-1	TRBJ1-1	once	CATSEVGQLNTEAFF	TGTGCCACCAGTGAGGTCGGGCAGCTGAACACTGAAGCTTTCTTT
.	TRBV29-1	TRBJ1-1	.	CSVDRAREAFF	TGCAGCGTTGACAGGGCTCGTGAAGCTTTCTTT
.	TRBV28	TRBJ2-7	.	CASSLLMGPEQGEQYF	TGTGCCAGCAGTTTGTTAATGGGACCCGAGCAGGGCGAGCAGTACTTC
.	TRBV15	TRBJ2-3	.	CATSWGRTTDTQYF	TGTGCCACCTCGTGGGGGAGGACCACAGATACGCAGTATTTT
.	TRBV28	TRBJ1-5	once	CASRDSSIQPQHF	TGTGCCAGCAGGGACAGTAGCATCCAGCCCCAGCATTTT
TRBD1	TRBV25-1	TRBJ2-1	.	CASIGVGQTSYNEQFF	TGTGCCAGCATTGGAGTGGGACAGACATCCTACAATGAGCAGTTCTTC
TRBD1	TRBV30	TRBJ1-1	.	CAWRRGLNTEAFF	TGTGCCTGGAGAAGGGGGCTGAACACTGAAGCTTTCTTT
TRBD1	TRBV15	TRBJ2-7	.	CATSREGPGQGGHEQYF	TGTGCCACCAGCAGAGAGGGACCCGGACAGGGCGGCCACGAGCAGTACTTC
.	TRBV7-3	TRBJ2-2	few	CASSLNTGELFF	TGTGCCAGCAGCTTAAACACCGGGGAGCTGTTTTTT
TRBD1	TRBV7-3	TRBJ2-5	.	CASSLRGQGTQYF	TGTGCCAGCAGCTTAAGGGGACAGGGGACCCAGTACTTC
.	TRBV7-9	TRBJ1-4	.	CASSLLLSGEKLFF	TGTGCCAGCAGCCTCCTCCTCAGTGGGGAAAAACTGTTTTTT
.	TRBV7-9	TRBJ2-1	.	CASSRFRTDNEQFF	TGTGCCAGCAGCCGGTTCCGGACCGACAATGAGCAGTTCTTC
.	TRBV18	TRBJ2-7	.	CASSPNRPPASYEQYF	TGTGCCAGCTCACCCAACAGGCCTCCAGCCTCCTACGAGCAGTACTTC
.	TRBV4-1	TRBJ2-5	.	CASSQVVRETQYF	TGCGCCAGCAGCCAAGTTGTTCGGGAGACCCAGTACTTC
.	TRBV27	TRBJ2-7	.	CASSLYGAFSYEQYF	TGTGCCAGCAGTTTATACGGGGCCTTCTCCTACGAGCAGTACTTC
TRBD1	TRBV30	TRBJ1-4	.	CAWSPGQGPEKLFF	TGTGCCTGGAGCCCAGGACAGGGGCCCGAAAAACTGTTTTTT
.	TRBV6-5	TRBJ1-5	.	CASWGLNQPQHF	TGTGCCAGTTGGGGCCTCAATCAGCCCCAGCATTTT
.	TRBV5-1	TRBJ2-7	.	CASRRTGGYDRWQYF	TGCGCCAGCAGGCGTACGGGCGGATACGATCGTTGGCAGTACTTC
.	TRBV12-3/TRBV12-4	TRBJ1-1	.	CASSGFTEAFF	TGTGCCAGCAGTGGTTTTACTGAAGCTTTCTTT
.	TRBV15	TRBJ2-1	.	CATSRGGRYGSSYNEQFF	TGTGCCACCAGCAGAGGGGGACGTTACGGGAGCTCCTACAATGAGCAGTTCTTC
TRBD2	TRBV3-1/TRBV3-2	TRBJ2-5	.	CASSQMTSGSETQYF	TGTGCCAGCAGCCAGATGACTAGCGGGAGTGAGACCCAGTACTTC
.	TRBV9	TRBJ2-7	.	CASSLFGGSYEQYF	TGTGCCAGCAGCCTCTTCGGGGGCTCCTACGAGCAGTACTTC
TRBD1	TRBV18	TRBJ2-1	.	CASSPTPQGAVSYNEQFF	TGTGCCAGCTCACCAACCCCACAGGGGGCTGTGTCCTACAATGAGCAGTTCTTC
.	TRBV28	TRBJ1-1	.	CASSRQGNTEAFF	TGTGCCAGTAGTAGGCAGGGGAACACTGAAGCTTTCTTT
.	TRBV5-1	TRBJ2-6	.	CASSVDMGPGANVLTF	TGCGCCAGCAGCGTCGATATGGGACCCGGGGCCAACGTCCTGACTTTC
.	TRBV7-2	TRBJ2-2	few	CASSFSPNTGELFF	TGTGCCAGCAGCTTTAGCCCGAACACCGGGGAGCTGTTTTTT
.	TRBV2	TRBJ2-5	.	CATGGVGETQYF	TGTGCCACAGGGGGGGTCGGCGAGACCCAGTACTTC
TRBD2	TRBV6-5	TRBJ2-7	.	CASRPGTRNSYEQYF	TGTGCCAGCAGACCAGGGACTAGGAACTCCTACGAGCAGTACTTC
.	TRBV6-2/TRBV6-3	TRBJ1-1	.	CASSREFEAFF	TGTGCCAGCAGCCGAGAGTTTGAAGCTTTCTTT
.	TRBV6-6	TRBJ2-2	.	CASSYSQNTGELFF	TGTGCCAGCAGTTACAGTCAGAACACCGGGGAGCTGTTTTTT
TRBD1	TRBV11-2	TRBJ2-6	.	CASSSDRRWGSGANVLTF	TGTGCCAGCAGCTCGGACAGGAGATGGGGCTCTGGGGCCAACGTCCTGACTTTC
TRBD2	TRBV7-3	TRBJ2-2	.	CASSLRREGLTGELFF	TGTGCCAGCAGCTTACGGCGGGAGGGCCTCACCGGGGAGCTGTTTTTT
TRBD2	TRBV7-9	TRBJ2-1	.	CASSHVGVASGSSYNEQFF	TGTGCCAGCAGCCATGTTGGAGTGGCTAGCGGGAGCTCCTACAATGAGCAGTTCTTC
.	TRBV3-1/TRBV3-2	TRBJ2-5	once	CASSQAETQYF	TGTGCCAGCAGCCAAGCGGAGACCCAGTACTTC
TRBD2	TRBV5-1	TRBJ2-7	.	CASSPFSGYEQYF	TGCGCCAGCAGCCCCTTTAGCGGGTACGAGCAGTACTTC
.	TRBV28	TRBJ2-2	.	CASSLSSRSTGELFF	TGTGCCAGCAGTCTCTCCTCTAGGAGCACCGGGGAGCTGTTTTTT
.	TRBV6-5	TRBJ1-2	.	CASSYSRGYYTF	TGTGCCAGCAGTTACTCTAGGGGTTACTACACCTTC
.	TRBV19	TRBJ2-6	.	CASSDLARSGANVLTF	TGTGCCAGTTCGGACCTGGCTAGGTCTGGGGCCAACGTCCTGACTTTC